Sequencing of this TCR beta chain was carried out in a study of blood T cell repertoires in COVID-19. Across the study: The United States, Italy and Spain provided the acute and convalescent COVID-19 samples.

As processed by the authors: Scientists estimated how many nucleated cells there were by amplifying reference gene primers. The method was immunoSEQ multiplex PCR; TCRdb's version includes in-frame clones alone and lacks a portion of them. The V and J calls and clone size were taken over from that table, and D and trimming were inferred from the DNA. Altogether more than 250,000 clones are present, around 82% being singletons, with the ten largest covering over 8.5%. Germline V gene lookup returns CDR1 LGHNA and CDR2 YNFKEQ. The V segment lost 4 bases and the J segment 6 bases; nucleotides outside the gene matches: 2. The CDR3 is 15 residues long.

This TCR derives from a human donor in a cohort sampled during active COVID-19. Sample: peripheral blood. J is TRBJ2-1 and V is TRBV4-2; 14 positions match TRBD2. For the CDR3, the DNA is TGTGCCAGCAGCCTCGGACTAGCGGGAGGCAATGAGCAGTTCTTC. It yields the protein CASSLGLAGGNEQFF.